A few counts support the clone carrying this TCR beta chain. What it recognizes is unknown. The data are from a study of T cell repertoires in cytomegalovirus infection. Overall study: Public TCR beta signature analysis indicated the presence of both CMV infection and matching HLA type.

One entry per CDR3 protein, called by TCRdb with MiXCR from the reads. Of a few hundred thousand distinct CDR3 sequences in the sample, roughly 9% were seen once. Findings and limits, study-wide: It was HLA-C-restricted CMV-specific TCR beta clonotypes that dominated the response ex vivo. Using cumulative public TCR beta family frequency, the authors identified those who carried CMV together with the relevant HLA.

Sequenced material: PBMCs. This sequence was found in a human donor in good health (CMV status not recorded). Some clones in this sample may be carry-over from other donors' samples.

CDR3 region: CASRTDRGYYTGELFF. CDR3 DNA: TGTGCCAGCAGAACCGACAGGGGTTATTACACCGGGGAGCTGTTTTTT. The chain employs TRBV2 and TRBJ2-2; 8 bases align to TRBD1. Germline assignment: CDR1 SNHLY and CDR2 FYNNEI. Trimming at V came to 6 bases and at J to 3 bases, leaving 9 bases not matched to a gene. The CDR3 is 16 residues long. Based on the CDR3 plus reference TRBV2 and TRBJ2-2, the full variable domain is EPEVTQTPSHQVTQMGQEVILRCVPISNHLYFYWYRQILGQKVEFLVSFYNNEISEKSEIFDDQFSVERPDGSNFTLKIRSTKLEDSAMYFCASRTDRGYYTGELFFGEGSRLTVL.